Below, 30 T cell receptor beta chains from the same sample are listed, as sequenced in a study of cytomegalovirus exposure and HLA in healthy donors. PCR was performed using 60 Vbeta and 13 Jbeta primers. The repertoire was sequenced with immunoSEQ multiplex PCR; TCRdb's copy has only in-frame clones and lacks some. In the table there are over 150,000 clones, approximately 80% of which are singletons. Sequenced sample: PBMCs. Receptors originate from a male donor in good health and CMV-seropositive.

This clone was found a few times. V usage is TRBV6-5 and J usage is TRBJ2-7; D is possibly TRBD2 (6 bases). Germline-derived CDR1 and CDR2 are MNHEY and SVGAGI. V was pared by 2 bases and J by 1 base, with 12 bases between. The length of the CDR3 is 15 residues. CDR3: CASSYGLGGSYEQYF. The CDR3 nucleotides are TGTGCCAGCAGTTACGGCCTGGGGGGTTCCTACGAGCAGTACTTC.

The V gene is TRBV11-3, the J gene TRBJ2-1; TRBD2 aligns across 8 bases. The CDR3 has 14 amino acids. Unmatched junction bases numbered 6, after V lost 4 bases and J lost 7 bases. Germline CDR1 SGHNT, CDR2 YENEEA. The CDR3 is CASSSGGGLNEQFF. The CDR3, as DNA: TGTGCCAGCAGCTCGGGGGGGGGCCTAAATGAGCAGTTCTTC.

The chain carries TRBV10-2 and TRBJ1-2; the match to TRBD1 covers 8 bases. The CDR3 extends over 15 amino acids. With 0 bases clipped from V and 2 bases from J, the junction kept 2 bases outside the gene matches. Germline-derived CDR1 and CDR2 are WSHSY and SAAADI. The CDR3 spells CASSESQGANYGYTF. DNA for the CDR3: TGCGCCAGCAGTGAGTCCCAGGGGGCGAACTATGGCTACACCTTC.

The genes are TRBV10-1 and TRBJ2-7; 12 bases map to TRBD1. V was pared by 5 bases and J by 0 bases, with 2 bases of the junction left unmatched. The germline CDR1 and CDR2 sequences are WNHNN and SYGVQD (reference sequence). The CDR3 length is 15 residues. The DNA for the CDR3 is TGCGCCAGCAGTACGGGACAGGGGGCCTCCTACGAGCAGTACTTC. It yields the protein CASSTGQGASYEQYF.

This chain connects TRBV4-3 to TRBJ1-2; 8 positions match TRBD1. CDR1 and CDR2 (germline): LGHNA, YSLEER. The CDR3 spans 16 residues. V dropped 0 bases and J dropped 6; count of bases not matched to a gene: 9. The CDR3 loop reads CASSQEGTGGRDGYTF. The CDR3 nucleotides read TGCGCCAGCAGCCAAGAAGGAACAGGGGGGCGGGATGGCTACACCTTC.

V is TRBV5-1 and J is TRBJ2-7; weak D call: TRBD1 (6 bases). Trimming shortened V by 2 bases and J by 5 bases, and 14 bases separated the two germline ends. Germline CDR1 and CDR2: SGHRS and YFSETQ. This CDR3 has 14 residues. The CDR3 loop reads CASSFGGRGHEQYF. In nucleotides, the CDR3 is TGCGCCAGCAGCTTTGGGGGCAGGGGCCACGAGCAGTACTTC. Drawing the rest from reference TRBV5-1 and TRBJ2-7, the complete variable domain is KAGVTQTPRYLIKTRGQQVTLSCSPISGHRSVSWYQQTPGQGLQFLFEYFSETQRNKGNFPGRFSGRQFSNSRSEMNVSTLELGDSALYLCASSFGGRGHEQYFGPGTRLTVT.

The chain joins TRBV7-2 to TRBJ2-1, with a weak D call TRBD2 (7 bases). CDR3 length equals 16 residues. The V gene lost 5 bases and the J gene lost 10 bases, with 24 bases spanning the gap. CDR1 SGHTA and CDR2 FQGNSA come from the germline V gene. The CDR3 DNA sequence: TGTGCCAGCAGCAAAGTTTTTAGGGGGGGCCGGGAGGAGCAGTTCTTC. As protein: CASSKVFRGGREEQFF.

Only one count was recorded for this clone. V usage is TRBV2 and J usage is TRBJ2-3; D is perhaps TRBD2 (6 bases). This CDR3 has 13 amino acids. Trimming shortened V by 4 bases and J by 4 bases, and 9 bases separated the two germline ends. CDR1 is SNHLY and CDR2 is FYNNEI in the germline V gene. The CDR3: CASSGEAADTQYF. The CDR3, as DNA: TGTGCCAGCAGTGGGGAGGCGGCAGATACGCAGTATTTT.

The chain has TRBV10-3 and TRBJ2-2; TRBD2 might be the D (6 bases). Trimming pared 6 bases from V and 2 bases from J, leaving 16 bases between. Germline assignment: CDR1 ENHRY and CDR2 SYGVKD. The CDR3 totals 16 residues. Here the CDR3 DNA reads TGTGCCATCAGGGGTAGCGGCCAGGCTAACACCGGGGAGCTGTTTTTT. It translates to CAIRGSGQANTGELFF.

The rearrangement joins TRBV27 to TRBJ1-5; no reliable D call. This CDR3 spans 14 amino acids. Germline-derived CDR1 and CDR2 are MNHEY and SMNVEV (reference sequence). V lost 2 bases and J lost 7, with 12 bases in between. As DNA, the CDR3 is TGTGCCAGCAGTTTACGTAATGGAGAACAGCCCCAGCATTTT. Its protein is CASSLRNGEQPQHF.

This clone has only a few counts. The genes are TRBV7-9 and TRBJ1-2, with D possibly being TRBD1 (6 bases). Trimming took 0 bases from V and 0 from J, leaving 8 bases between them. CDR1 and CDR2 (germline): SEHNR, FQNEAQ (reference sequence). The CDR3 is 15 amino acids. Here the CDR3 DNA reads TGTGCCAGCAGCTTAGCGGGGGCTGCTAACTATGGCTACACCTTC. Protein: CASSLAGAANYGYTF.

J is TRBJ1-2 and V is TRBV11-2; tentative D call: TRBD1 (6 bases). CDR1 is SGHAT and CDR2 is FQNNGV in the germline V gene. Trimming left V 5 bases short and J 3 bases short, with 10 bases between. The CDR3 extends over 13 amino acids. CDR3: CASSPTGYYGYTF. CDR3 DNA: TGTGCCAGCAGCCCAACAGGGTACTATGGCTACACCTTC.

This chain links TRBV27 with TRBJ2-3, with TRBD2 identical over 8 bases. CDR3 length: 17 amino acids. The germline gives CDR1 MNHEY, CDR2 SMNVEV (reference sequence). V was clipped by 6 bases and J by 2 bases; unmatched bases: 13. This chain's CDR3 is CASSPSKTSGITDTQYF. The CDR3 bases are TGTGCCAGCAGCCCCTCTAAAACTAGCGGAATCACAGATACGCAGTATTTT.

This chain connects TRBV7-2 to TRBJ1-1; the D is unclear. The germline gives CDR1 SGHTA, CDR2 FQGNSA. The ends were cut back, 0 bases at V and 10 bases at J, with 18 bases in the middle. The CDR3 has 15 residues. The chain's CDR3 is CASSLAGAPREVAFF. The CDR3 bases are TGTGCCAGCAGCTTAGCGGGTGCCCCCCGGGAGGTAGCTTTCTTT.

The chain employs TRBV27 and TRBJ1-1; D not certain. CDR3 length equals 14 residues. V was cut by 8 bases and J by 1 base, with 14 bases left in between. Germline V gene lookup returns CDR1 MNHEY and CDR2 SMNVEV (reference sequence). CDR3 bases: TGTGCCAGCCGCCAAAGAGAGGGGAACACTGAAGCTTTCTTT. Amino acids: CASRQREGNTEAFF.

The chain employs TRBV2 and TRBJ2-7; D unclear. V lost 0 bases to trimming and J lost 0 bases, with 9 bases between them. Germline CDR1 and CDR2: SNHLY and FYNNEI. CDR3 length: 15 residues. The DNA of the CDR3 is TGTGCCAGCAGTGAAGCGCTTCGACTCTCCTACGAGCAGTACTTC. Protein: CASSEALRLSYEQYF.

This rearrangement joins TRBV5-1 to TRBJ2-7, with 9 bases matching TRBD1. Germline V gene data show CDR1 as SGHRS and CDR2 as YFSETQ. Trimming at V came to 3 bases and at J to 5 bases, leaving 15 bases not matched to a gene. CDR3 length equals 17 residues. The CDR3 protein is CASSWLPTGQGVHEQYF. As DNA, the CDR3 is TGCGCCAGCAGCTGGCTACCCACGGGACAGGGAGTCCACGAGCAGTACTTC.

This chain connects TRBV6-5 to TRBJ1-2; D possibly corresponds to TRBD1 (5 bases). Germline V gene sequence: CDR1 MNHEY, CDR2 SVGAGI. The V and J ends lost 3 bases and 7 bases respectively, with 18 bases between them. The CDR3 runs to 15 residues. The CDR3 nucleotides read TGTGCCAGCAGTTATCCCGGAGGGAGGGGTGGTGGCTACACCTTC. Its translation is CASSYPGGRGGGYTF.

The chain links TRBV4-1 to TRBJ2-2, with 9 bases lining up with TRBD2. The junction had 6 bases not matched to a gene; V was cut back by 3 bases and J by 7 bases. The CDR3 runs 15 residues. The germline V gene has CDR1 MGHRA and CDR2 YSYEKL. The CDR3 loop is CASSQAGGRIGELFF. CDR3 bases: TGCGCCAGCAGCCAGGCGGGGGGGCGTATCGGGGAGCTGTTTTTT.

This clone was seen only a few times. The chain joins TRBV29-1 to TRBJ1-4; 10 bases are shared with TRBD1. The V gene's germline CDR1 is SQVTM and CDR2 ANQGSEA. The junction had 6 bases not matched to a gene; V was cut back by 0 bases and J by 8 bases. The CDR3 has 15 residues. The CDR3 sequence is CSVEEEDRGSEKLFF. In nucleotides, the CDR3 is TGCAGCGTTGAAGAGGAGGACAGGGGGAGCGAAAAACTGTTTTTT.

This chain joins TRBV25-1 and TRBJ2-1; possible D gene TRBD1, 5 bases. The length of the CDR3 is 12 residues. CDR1 MGHDK and CDR2 SYGVNS come from the germline V gene. V lost 3 bases to trimming and J lost 7 bases, with 7 bases between them. The CDR3: CASSDRVNEQFF. DNA of the CDR3: TGTGCCAGCAGTGACAGGGTAAATGAGCAGTTCTTC.

V and J are TRBV7-8 and TRBJ1-1; possibly TRBD1 for D (6 bases). V was shortened by 0 bases and J by 7 bases, with 12 bases between the two germline ends. The CDR3 is 14 residues long. Germline CDR1 and CDR2: SGHVS and FQNEAQ. The CDR3 bases are TGTGCCAGCAGCTTAGCGCGGCAGGGGAGTGAAGCTTTCTTT. It yields the protein CASSLARQGSEAFF.

CDR3 DNA: TGTGCCAGCAGCGTAATAGCGGGGGTAAATGAGCAGTTCTTC. Translating gives CASSVIAGVNEQFF. The chain links TRBV9 to TRBJ2-1; 9 bases fit TRBD2. CDR1 is SGDLS and CDR2 is YYNGEE in the germline V gene. The CDR3 spans 14 residues. With V trimmed by 1 base and J by 7 bases, 3 bases remained unmatched. The full variable domain, in which reference TRBV9 and TRBJ2-1 provide the parts outside the CDR3, is DSGVTQTPKHLITATGQRVTLRCSPRSGDLSVYWYQQSLDQGLQFLIQYYNGEERAKGNILERFSAQQFPDLHSELNLSSLELGDSALYFCASSVIAGVNEQFFGPGTRLTVL.

This clone was seen once. This chain joins TRBV19 and TRBJ1-1; D ambiguous. Germline CDR1 and CDR2: LNHDA and SQIVND (reference sequence). CDR3 length equals 11 residues. V was clipped by 6 bases and J by 6 bases, with 8 bases between them. CDR3 loop: CASRGGSEAFF. DNA of the CDR3: TGTGCCAGTAGAGGAGGCTCTGAAGCTTTCTTT.

This clone showed up just once. The chain recombines TRBV30 with TRBJ2-2; 8 bases line up with TRBD2. The CDR3 is 13 residues long. Per germline, CDR1 GTSNPN and CDR2 SVGIG (reference sequence). Trimming cost V 5 bases and J 4 bases; bases outside gene matches: 3. The CDR3 here is CAWGRGATGELFF. As DNA, the CDR3 is TGTGCCTGGGGGCGGGGGGCCACCGGGGAGCTGTTTTTT.

This clone was seen more than once but under ten times. The V gene is TRBV5-6, the J gene TRBJ2-7; maybe TRBD2 (7 bases). The germline V gene encodes CDR1 SGHDT and CDR2 YYEEEE. This CDR3 is 15 amino acids long. The V gene lost 5 bases and the J gene lost 6 bases, with 21 bases spanning the gap. CDR3: CASRNWGGAGAEQYF. CDR3 coding DNA: TGTGCCAGCAGAAATTGGGGGGGCGCGGGAGCCGAGCAGTACTTC.

This clone has just one count. The rearrangement joins TRBV4-1 to TRBJ2-2, with a possible D match to TRBD2 (6 bases). The CDR3 loop spans 15 amino acids. Looked up from germline, CDR1 is MGHRA and CDR2 is YSYEKL. The ends were cut back, 1 base at V and 7 bases at J, with 13 bases in the middle. The CDR3 loop is CASSQVPRGGGELFF. CDR3 DNA: TGCGCCAGCAGCCAAGTCCCTAGGGGAGGCGGGGAGCTGTTTTTT.

This clone was detected once. The chain joins TRBV9 to TRBJ2-5, with a tentative D call TRBD1 (5 bases). Trimming shortened V by 3 bases and J by 4 bases, and 10 bases separated the two germline ends. The CDR3 has 13 residues. CDR1 is SGDLS and CDR2 is YYNGEE in the germline V gene. The CDR3 region has the DNA TGTGCCAGCAGCGGAGACAGTGGAGAGACCCAGTACTTC. Amino acids: CASSGDSGETQYF.

The CDR3 sequence: CSAPRGYEQYF. Written as DNA, the CDR3 is TGCAGTGCCCCCCGGGGCTACGAGCAGTACTTC. The J gene is TRBJ2-7, the V gene TRBV20-1; tentatively, D is TRBD2 (5 bases). V lost 6 bases, J lost 3 bases, and 9 bases lay in between. The CDR3 length is 11 residues. The germline V gene encodes CDR1 DFQATT and CDR2 SNEGSKA (reference sequence).

A remark on this clone: Other DNA sequences of this sample code for an identical CDR3. The chain joins TRBV6-1 to TRBJ2-7; TRBD1 aligns across 9 bases. The CDR3 length is 14 residues. Per germline, CDR1 MNHNS and CDR2 SASEGT. The J segment lost 2 bases and the V segment lost 10 bases, leaving 9 bases of the junction unmatched. The CDR3 DNA sequence: TGTGCCACTAAAGCCGGGACAGGGACCTACGAGCAGTACTTC. It yields the protein CATKAGTGTYEQYF.